The 7 T cell receptor beta chains below were found in one sample sequenced in a study of CD8 T cells in Susac syndrome. Random hexamers were used to reverse transcribe an amount of roughly 0.45 to 1 ug RNA. MiXCR, applied by TCRdb to the immunoSEQ multiplex PCR reads, yields one record per CDR3 protein. The sample lists around 280,000 distinct CDR3 sequences, 92% occurring once. The sequenced sample consisted of CD4+ T cells from PBMCs. The receptors here all came from a human donor with multiple sclerosis.

The chain is built from TRBV7-4 and TRBJ2-7, with 10 bases that match TRBD2. V shed 4 bases and J 1 base; nucleotides not matched to a gene: 4. This CDR3 has 15 amino acids. The germline CDR1 and CDR2 sequences are SGHVT and SQSDAQ. In DNA form, the CDR3 reads TGTGCCAGCAGCTCTCTAGCGGGAGTATCCTACGAGCAGTACTTC. Its translation: CASSSLAGVSYEQYF.

This sequence joins TRBV10-3 and TRBJ2-6, with D hard to call. Germline CDR1 reads ENHRY; CDR2 reads SYGVKD. There are 15 residues in the CDR3. The ends were cut back, 4 bases at V and 0 bases at J, with 7 bases in the middle. The CDR3 protein is CAISGLNSGANVLTF. The CDR3 coding sequence is TGTGCCATCAGTGGCCTCAACTCTGGGGCCAACGTCCTGACTTTC.

The chain combines TRBV29-1 with TRBJ2-3; TRBD2 is a possible D gene (7 bases). Germline values: CDR1 SQVTM, CDR2 ANQGSEA. This CDR3 spans 14 amino acids. Deletions cut 7 bases from V and 1 base from J, with 15 bases between. The CDR3 DNA reads TGCAGCGCTGAGGCGGGGGCAGGCACAGATACGCAGTATTTT. This sequence encodes CSAEAGAGTDTQYF.

The chain uses TRBV7-2 and TRBJ2-1; 9 bases agree with TRBD2. Trimming took 5 bases from V and 10 from J; bases not matched to a gene: 15. CDR1 SGHTA and CDR2 FQGNSA come from the germline V gene. CDR3 length: 16 amino acids. Written as DNA, the CDR3 is TGTGCCAGCAGCCACACGGCGGCGGGAGGGAATAAAGAGCAGTTCTTC. Translating it yields CASSHTAAGGNKEQFF.

The chain's CDR3 is CASSVARFSSGGGSYNEQFF. In DNA form, the CDR3 reads TGTGCCAGCAGCGTAGCGAGGTTTTCTAGCGGGGGGGGCTCCTACAATGAGCAGTTCTTC. The rearrangement joins TRBV9 to TRBJ2-1; 12 bases agree with TRBD2. The CDR3 loop spans 20 amino acids. V was pared by 0 bases and J by 0 bases, with 10 bases of the junction left unmatched. Germline assignment: CDR1 SGDLS and CDR2 YYNGEE.

This chain uses TRBV4-1 with TRBJ2-3; TRBD2 aligns across 14 bases. Germline loops: CDR1 MGHRA, CDR2 YSYEKL. V lost 3 bases and J lost 5; bases outside the gene matches: 4. The CDR3 sequence is 16 residues long. CDR3 sequence: CASSQTSGRAGDTQYF. The CDR3 region has the DNA TGCGCCAGCAGCCAGACTAGCGGGAGGGCAGGAGATACGCAGTATTTT.

This rearrangement joins TRBV6-5 to TRBJ1-1; tentatively, D is TRBD1 (6 bases). V lost 5 bases and J 3 bases, leaving 7 bases between the germline ends. This CDR3 comprises 12 residues. CDR1 and CDR2 (germline): MNHEY, SVGAGI. CDR3 DNA sequence: TGTGCCAGCAGTCAGGGGTACACTGAAGCTTTCTTT. Translating it yields CASSQGYTEAFF.